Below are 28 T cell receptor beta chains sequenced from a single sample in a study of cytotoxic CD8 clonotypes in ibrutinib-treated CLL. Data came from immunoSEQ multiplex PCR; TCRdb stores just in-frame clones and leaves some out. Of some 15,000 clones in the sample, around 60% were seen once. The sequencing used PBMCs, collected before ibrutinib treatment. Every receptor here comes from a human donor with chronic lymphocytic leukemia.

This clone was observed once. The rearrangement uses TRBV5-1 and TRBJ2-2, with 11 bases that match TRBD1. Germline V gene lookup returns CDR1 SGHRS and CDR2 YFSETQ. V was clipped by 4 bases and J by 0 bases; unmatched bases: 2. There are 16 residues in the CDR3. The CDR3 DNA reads TGCGCCAGCAGCCAGGGACAGGGGGCGAACACCGGGGAGCTGTTTTTT. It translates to CASSQGQGANTGELFF.

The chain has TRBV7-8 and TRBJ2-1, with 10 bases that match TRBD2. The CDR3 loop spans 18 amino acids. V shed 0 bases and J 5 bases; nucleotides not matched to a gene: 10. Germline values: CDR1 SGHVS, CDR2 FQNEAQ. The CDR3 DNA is TGTGCCAGCAGCTTAGCGAGGAGGGCTAGCGGGAGAGACAATGAGCAGTTCTTC. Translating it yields CASSLARRASGRDNEQFF.

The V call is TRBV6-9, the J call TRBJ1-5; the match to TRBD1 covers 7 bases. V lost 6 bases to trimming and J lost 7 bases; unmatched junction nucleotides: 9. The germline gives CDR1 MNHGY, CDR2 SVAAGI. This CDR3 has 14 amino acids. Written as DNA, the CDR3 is TGTGCCAGCAGACAAACAGGGGCTAGGCAGCCCCAGCATTTT. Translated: CASRQTGARQPQHF.

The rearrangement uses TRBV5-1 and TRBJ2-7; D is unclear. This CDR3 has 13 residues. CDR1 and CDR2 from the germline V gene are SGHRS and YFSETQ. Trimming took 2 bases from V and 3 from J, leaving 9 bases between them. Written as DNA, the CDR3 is TGCGCCAGCAGCTTCCCCTCAAGCTACGAGCAGTACTTC. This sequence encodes CASSFPSSYEQYF.

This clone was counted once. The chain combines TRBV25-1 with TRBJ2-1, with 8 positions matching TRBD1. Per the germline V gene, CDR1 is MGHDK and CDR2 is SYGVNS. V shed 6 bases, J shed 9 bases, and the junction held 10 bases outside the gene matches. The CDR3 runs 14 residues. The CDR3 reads CASSETTGVGEQFF. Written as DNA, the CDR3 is TGTGCCAGCAGCGAAACGACAGGGGTAGGTGAGCAGTTCTTC.

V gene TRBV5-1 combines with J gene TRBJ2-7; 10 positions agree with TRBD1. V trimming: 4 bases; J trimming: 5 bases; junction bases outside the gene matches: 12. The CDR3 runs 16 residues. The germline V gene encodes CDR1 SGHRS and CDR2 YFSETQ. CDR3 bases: TGCGCCAGCAGCATCCCCCGGGGACAGGGGATAGACGAGCAGTACTTC. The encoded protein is CASSIPRGQGIDEQYF.

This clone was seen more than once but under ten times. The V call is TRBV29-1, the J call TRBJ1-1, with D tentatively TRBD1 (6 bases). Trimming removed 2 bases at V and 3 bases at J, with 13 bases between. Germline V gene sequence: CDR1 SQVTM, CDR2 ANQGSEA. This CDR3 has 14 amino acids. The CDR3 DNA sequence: TGCAGCGTTGAACCCTGGAAGGGGGACACTGAAGCTTTCTTT. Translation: CSVEPWKGDTEAFF.

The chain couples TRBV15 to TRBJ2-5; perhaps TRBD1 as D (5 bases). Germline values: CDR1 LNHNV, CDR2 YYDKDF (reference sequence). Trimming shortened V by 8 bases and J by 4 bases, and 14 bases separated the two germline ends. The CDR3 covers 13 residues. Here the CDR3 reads CATGARSLETQYF. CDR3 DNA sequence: TGTGCCACCGGGGCCAGGTCACTAGAGACCCAGTACTTC.

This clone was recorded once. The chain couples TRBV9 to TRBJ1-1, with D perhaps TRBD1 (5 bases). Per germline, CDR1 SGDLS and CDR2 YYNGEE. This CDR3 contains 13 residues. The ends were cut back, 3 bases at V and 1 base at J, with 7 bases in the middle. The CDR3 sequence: CASSDGGNTEAFF. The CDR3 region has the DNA TGTGCCAGCAGCGATGGGGGGAACACTGAAGCTTTCTTT.

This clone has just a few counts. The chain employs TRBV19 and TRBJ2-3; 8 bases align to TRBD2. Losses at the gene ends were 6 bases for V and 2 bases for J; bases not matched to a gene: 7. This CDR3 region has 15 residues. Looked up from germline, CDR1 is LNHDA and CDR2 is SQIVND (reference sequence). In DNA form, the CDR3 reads TGTGCCAGTAGCGAGAGCGGGGGCTTCACAGATACGCAGTATTTT. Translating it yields CASSESGGFTDTQYF.

The CDR3: CASSPPDSYNEQFF. CDR3 DNA: TGTGCCAGCAGCCCCCCGGACTCCTACAATGAGCAGTTCTTC. V usage is TRBV5-4 and J usage is TRBJ2-1; the D is unclear. The germline CDR1 and CDR2 sequences are SGHNT and YYREEE (reference sequence). The CDR3 length is 14 residues. V was shortened by 4 bases and J by 0 bases, with 8 bases between the two germline ends. Full variable domain (missing parts from reference TRBV5-4 and TRBJ2-1): ETGVTQSPTHLIKTRGQQVTLRCSSQSGHNTVSWYQQALGQGPQFIFQYYREEENGRGNFPPRFSGLQFPNYSSELNVNALELDDSALYLCASSPPDSYNEQFFGPGTRLTVL.

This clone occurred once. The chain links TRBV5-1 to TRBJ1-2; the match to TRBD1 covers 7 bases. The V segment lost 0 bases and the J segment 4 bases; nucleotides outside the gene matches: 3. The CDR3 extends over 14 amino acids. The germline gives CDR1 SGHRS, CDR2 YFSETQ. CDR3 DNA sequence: TGCGCCAGCAGCTTGGACAGGGGAGTCTATGGCTACACCTTC. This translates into CASSLDRGVYGYTF.

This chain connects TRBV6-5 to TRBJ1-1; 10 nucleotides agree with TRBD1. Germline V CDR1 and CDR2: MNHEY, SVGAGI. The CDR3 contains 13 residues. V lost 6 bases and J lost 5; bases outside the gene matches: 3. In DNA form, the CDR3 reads TGTGCCAGCAGGGGGACAGGGGAAACTGAAGCTTTCTTT. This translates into CASRGTGETEAFF.

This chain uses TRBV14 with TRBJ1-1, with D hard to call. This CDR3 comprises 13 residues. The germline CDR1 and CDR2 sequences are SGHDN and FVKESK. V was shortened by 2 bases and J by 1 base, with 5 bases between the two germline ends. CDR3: CASSQWGNTEAFF. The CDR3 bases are TGTGCCAGCAGCCAATGGGGGAACACTGAAGCTTTCTTT.

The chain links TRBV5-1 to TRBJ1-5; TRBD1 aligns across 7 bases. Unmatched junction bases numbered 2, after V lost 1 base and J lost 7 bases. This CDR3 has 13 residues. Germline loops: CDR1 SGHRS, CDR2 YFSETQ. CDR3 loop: CASSLQGGQPQHF. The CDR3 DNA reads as TGCGCCAGCAGCTTGCAGGGGGGGCAGCCCCAGCATTTT. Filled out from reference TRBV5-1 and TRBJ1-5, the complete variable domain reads KAGVTQTPRYLIKTRGQQVTLSCSPISGHRSVSWYQQTPGQGLQFLFEYFSETQRNKGNFPGRFSGRQFSNSRSEMNVSTLELGDSALYLCASSLQGGQPQHFGDGTRLSIL.

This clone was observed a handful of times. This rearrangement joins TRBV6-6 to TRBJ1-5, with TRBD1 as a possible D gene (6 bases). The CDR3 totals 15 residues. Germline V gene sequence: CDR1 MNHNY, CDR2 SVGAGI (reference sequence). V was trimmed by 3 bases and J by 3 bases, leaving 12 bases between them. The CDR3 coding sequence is TGTGCCAGCAGTTATGTGGCAGGGGTCAATCAGCCCCAGCATTTT. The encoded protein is CASSYVAGVNQPQHF.

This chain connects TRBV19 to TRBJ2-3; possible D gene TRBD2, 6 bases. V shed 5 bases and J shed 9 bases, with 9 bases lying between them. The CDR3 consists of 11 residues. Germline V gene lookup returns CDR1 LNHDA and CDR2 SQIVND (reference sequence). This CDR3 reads CASSWGETQYF. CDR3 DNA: TGTGCCAGTAGTTGGGGGGAGACGCAGTATTTT.

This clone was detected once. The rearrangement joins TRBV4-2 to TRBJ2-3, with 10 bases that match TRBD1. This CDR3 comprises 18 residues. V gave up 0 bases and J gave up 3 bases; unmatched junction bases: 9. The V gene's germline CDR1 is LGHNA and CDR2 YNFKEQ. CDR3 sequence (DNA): TGTGCCAGCAGCCAAGATCCCACCGGGACAGGGGTGACAGATACGCAGTATTTT. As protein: CASSQDPTGTGVTDTQYF.

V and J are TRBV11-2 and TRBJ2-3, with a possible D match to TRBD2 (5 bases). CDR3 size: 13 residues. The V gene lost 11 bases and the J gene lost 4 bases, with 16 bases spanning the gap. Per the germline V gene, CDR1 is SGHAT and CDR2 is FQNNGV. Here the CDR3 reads CAGEGHRADTQYF. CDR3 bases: TGTGCCGGTGAGGGTCATCGGGCAGATACGCAGTATTTT.

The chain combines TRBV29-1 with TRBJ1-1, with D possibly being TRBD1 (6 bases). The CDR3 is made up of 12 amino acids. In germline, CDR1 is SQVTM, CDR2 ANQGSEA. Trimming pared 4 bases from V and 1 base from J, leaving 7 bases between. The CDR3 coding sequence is TGCAGCGTTGTGGACAGGAACACTGAAGCTTTCTTT. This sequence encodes CSVVDRNTEAFF.

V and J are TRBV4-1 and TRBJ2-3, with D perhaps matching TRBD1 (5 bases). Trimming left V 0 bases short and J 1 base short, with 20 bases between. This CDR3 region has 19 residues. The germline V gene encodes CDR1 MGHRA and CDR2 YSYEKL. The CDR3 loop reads CASSQDATVGSSGTDTQYF. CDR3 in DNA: TGCGCCAGCAGCCAAGATGCGACAGTGGGGTCATCCGGCACAGATACGCAGTATTTT.

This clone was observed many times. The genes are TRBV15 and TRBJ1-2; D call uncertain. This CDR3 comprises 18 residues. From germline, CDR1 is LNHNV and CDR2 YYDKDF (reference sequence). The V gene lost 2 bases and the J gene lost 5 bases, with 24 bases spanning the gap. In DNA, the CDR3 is TGTGCCACCAGCAGACCGGACTGGGCGACATTCGATCGGTATGGCTACACCTTC. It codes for CATSRPDWATFDRYGYTF.

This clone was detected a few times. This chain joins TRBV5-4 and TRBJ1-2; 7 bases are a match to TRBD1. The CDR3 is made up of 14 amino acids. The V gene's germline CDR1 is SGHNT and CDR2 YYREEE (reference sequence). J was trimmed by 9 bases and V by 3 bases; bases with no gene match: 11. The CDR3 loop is CASSWDSTPLSYTF. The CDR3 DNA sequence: TGTGCCAGCAGCTGGGACAGTACTCCCCTGAGCTACACCTTC.

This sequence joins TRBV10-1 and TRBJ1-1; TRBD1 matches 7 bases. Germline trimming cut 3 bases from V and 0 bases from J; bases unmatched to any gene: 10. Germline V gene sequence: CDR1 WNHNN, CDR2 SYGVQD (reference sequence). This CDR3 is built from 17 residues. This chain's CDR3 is CASSDRQGDLMNTEAFF. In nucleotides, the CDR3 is TGCGCCAGCAGTGACCGGCAGGGGGACCTCATGAACACTGAAGCTTTCTTT.

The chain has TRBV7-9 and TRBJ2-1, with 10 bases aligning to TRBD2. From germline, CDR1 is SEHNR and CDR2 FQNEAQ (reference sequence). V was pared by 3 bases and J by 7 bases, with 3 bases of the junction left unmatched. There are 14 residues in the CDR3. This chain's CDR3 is CASSFSLAGNEQFF. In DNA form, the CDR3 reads TGTGCCAGCAGCTTCTCACTAGCGGGGAATGAGCAGTTCTTC.

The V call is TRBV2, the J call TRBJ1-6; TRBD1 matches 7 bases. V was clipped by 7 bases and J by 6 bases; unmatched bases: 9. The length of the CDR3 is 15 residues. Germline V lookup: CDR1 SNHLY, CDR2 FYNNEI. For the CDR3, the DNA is TGTGCCAGCACTTATAGACAGGGTGTTAATTCACCCCTCCACTTT. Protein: CASTYRQGVNSPLHF.

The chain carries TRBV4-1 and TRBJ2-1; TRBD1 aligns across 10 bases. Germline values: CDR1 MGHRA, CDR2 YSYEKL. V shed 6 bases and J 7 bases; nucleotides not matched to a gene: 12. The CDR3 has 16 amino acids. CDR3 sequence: CASRYEGQGVWNEQFF. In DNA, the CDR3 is TGCGCCAGCAGATATGAAGGACAGGGGGTTTGGAATGAGCAGTTCTTC.

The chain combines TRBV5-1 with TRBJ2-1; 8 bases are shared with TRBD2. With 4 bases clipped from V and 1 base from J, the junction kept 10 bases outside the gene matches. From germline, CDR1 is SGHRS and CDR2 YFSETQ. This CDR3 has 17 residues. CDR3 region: CASSPGGLASSYNEQFF. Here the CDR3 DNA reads TGCGCCAGCAGCCCGGGAGGGCTAGCTAGTTCCTACAATGAGCAGTTCTTC.